What follows is one TCR beta chain and its context. Trimming left V 7 bases short and J 1 base short, with 10 bases between. The germline CDR1 and CDR2 sequences are SQVTM and ANQGSEA. The CDR3 is 13 amino acids. This entry is derived from a study of CD8 T cells in Susac syndrome. With random hexamers, 0.5 to 1 ug RNA was reverse transcribed. MiXCR was run by TCRdb on the immunoSEQ multiplex PCR reads, yielding one entry per CDR3 protein. The data show about 120,000 distinct CDR3 sequences, roughly 92% seen once. The TCR sequence derives from a human donor in good health. This chain joins TRBV29-1 and TRBJ2-2; TRBD1 might be the D (6 bases). The source material was CD4+ T cells from PBMCs. The CDR3 is CSGMGQNTGELFF. The CDR3 coding sequence is TGCAGCGGTATGGGACAGAACACCGGGGAGCTGTTTTTT.